A selection of T cell receptor beta chains follows, all from one sample in a study of siplizumab effects on memory and regulatory T cells. Only in-frame clones appear in the TCRdb table, and some are missing; sequencing was by immunoSEQ multiplex PCR. The table records around 61,000 clones, around 97% of them present only once. The sequencing input was naive CD8+ T cells sorted from blood. All receptors derive from a human donor in good health. The CDR3 runs from the conserved cysteine through the conserved F or W. A D gene is named only where the DNA matches it firmly. Size tells how often a clone was seen (once, few, many) or the class of an expanded clone, and some rows leave it out.

d_gene,v_gene,abundance,j_gene,CDR3nt,CDR3aa
NA,TRBV7-3,NA,TRBJ1-2,TGTGCCAGCAGCCCGGGGACACAACCAGGAGCTAACTATGGCTACACCTTC,CASSPGTQPGANYGYTF
TRBD1,TRBV9,NA,TRBJ2-4,TGTGCCAGCAGCGCCAGGGGGTCGGACAAAAACATTCAGTACTTC,CASSARGSDKNIQYF
NA,TRBV11-2,NA,TRBJ1-3,TGTGCCAGCAGCTTAAGCAGCCTGGAAAACACCATATATTTT,CASSLSSLENTIYF
NA,TRBV5-1,NA,TRBJ2-7,TGCGCCAGCAGCTTGGATCAGGAATCTGCGACCTACGAGCAGTACTTC,CASSLDQESATYEQYF
NA,TRBV28,NA,TRBJ2-1,TGTGCCAGCAGTTCCCCCGGGACGGGGATTTACAATGAGCAGTTCTTC,CASSSPGTGIYNEQFF
NA,TRBV6-5,NA,TRBJ1-2,TGTGCCAGCAGTGGAGGGAACCCCCTATATGGCTACACCTTC,CASSGGNPLYGYTF
NA,TRBV7-9,NA,TRBJ1-4,TGTGCCAGCAGCTTAGTGGATAATGAAAAACTGTTTTTT,CASSLVDNEKLFF
TRBD1,TRBV6-6,NA,TRBJ2-5,TGTGCCAGCAGTTTCAGGGACAGCCAAGAGACCCAGTACTTC,CASSFRDSQETQYF
TRBD1,TRBV5-1,NA,TRBJ1-1,TGCGCCAGCAGATCGGGGACAGACAACATGAACACTGAAGCTTTCTTT,CASRSGTDNMNTEAFF
NA,TRBV7-3,NA,TRBJ1-2,TGTGCCAGCAGCTTTCGAGTCGGGTCGGGCTACACCTTC,CASSFRVGSGYTF
NA,TRBV30,NA,TRBJ2-1,TGTGCCTGGAGTGAGTTTGATGAGCAGTTCTTC,CAWSEFDEQFF
NA,TRBV27,NA,TRBJ1-5,TGTGCCAGCAGTTTTGGATTCGATCAGCCCCAGCATTTT,CASSFGFDQPQHF
NA,TRBV4-3,NA,TRBJ2-7,TGCGCCAGCAGCCAGGACGGCTACGAGCAGTACTTC,CASSQDGYEQYF
TRBD1,TRBV27,once,TRBJ2-7,TGTGCCAGCGGTACGACAGGGTGGAACGAGCAGTACTTC,CASGTTGWNEQYF
NA,TRBV11-3,NA,TRBJ2-1,TGTGCCAGCAGCTTATCGACGTACTCCTACAATGAGCAGTTCTTC,CASSLSTYSYNEQFF
NA,TRBV29-1,NA,TRBJ2-7,TGCAGCGTTGTCGAGGCAGACCCAAGCTCCTACGAGCAGTACTTC,CSVVEADPSSYEQYF
NA,TRBV27,NA,TRBJ2-2,TGTGCCAGCAGTTTATGGGGCGGGGAGCTGTTTTTT,CASSLWGGELFF
NA,TRBV4-1,NA,TRBJ2-3,TGCGCCAGCAGCCAAGAGGGTTTGGGGGGCCACACAGATACGCAGTATTTT,CASSQEGLGGHTDTQYF
NA,TRBV27,NA,TRBJ2-1,TGTGCCAGCAGTTTTTGGGGAAGCTCCTACAATGAGCAGTTCTTC,CASSFWGSSYNEQFF
TRBD2,TRBV27,once,TRBJ2-3,TGTGCCAGCAGTCCGGGGGGGAGCACAGATACGCAGTATTTT,CASSPGGSTDTQYF
TRBD1,TRBV15,NA,TRBJ2-7,TGTGCCACCAGCCTGGGAACAGGGGCTGGCACCTACGAGCAGTACTTC,CATSLGTGAGTYEQYF
TRBD2,TRBV19,once,TRBJ2-7,TGTGCCAGTAGTATTGGAGCGGGGCCTTTTTACGAGCAGTACTTC,CASSIGAGPFYEQYF
NA,TRBV11-2,NA,TRBJ2-3,TGTGCCAGCAGCTCAGTACAGGACATCACAGATACGCAGTATTTT,CASSSVQDITDTQYF
NA,TRBV5-5,once,TRBJ2-7,TGTGCCAGCAGCTTGCTCAGGGTAAACGAGCAGTACTTC,CASSLLRVNEQYF
NA,TRBV27,NA,TRBJ1-1,TGTGCCAGCAGTTTAGGGGGAAGTAGCACTGAAGCTTTCTTT,CASSLGGSSTEAFF
NA,TRBV19,NA,TRBJ1-1,TGTGCCAGTAGTATAGGGGTGAACACTGAAGCTTTCTTT,CASSIGVNTEAFF
NA,TRBV28,once,TRBJ2-4,TGTGCCAGCAGTTTAGGGGTGGGGGCCAAAAACATTCAGTACTTC,CASSLGVGAKNIQYF
NA,TRBV7-2,NA,TRBJ2-3,TGTGCCAGCAGCGATGAGGGGACAGATACGCAGTATTTT,CASSDEGTDTQYF
TRBD2,TRBV13,NA,TRBJ2-3,TGTGCCAGCGGACTAGCGGCTAGCACAGATACGCAGTATTTT,CASGLAASTDTQYF
NA,TRBV4-3,NA,TRBJ1-4,TGCGCCAGCAGCCAAGTCAGGGAAGATGAAAAACTGTTTTTT,CASSQVREDEKLFF
TRBD2,TRBV10-3,NA,TRBJ2-4,TGTGCCATCAGTGAGTTACCCCGGGACTACGCCAAAAACATTCAGTACTTC,CAISELPRDYAKNIQYF
NA,TRBV5-6,NA,TRBJ2-7,TGTGCCAGCAGCTTGGCCCCTTCCCCCTACGAGCAGTACTTC,CASSLAPSPYEQYF
TRBD2,TRBV27,NA,TRBJ2-4,TGTGCCAGCAGTCCGCGTGGGGGACTAGCCGCCAAAAACATTCAGTACTTC,CASSPRGGLAAKNIQYF
NA,TRBV30,once,TRBJ2-1,TGTGCCTGGAGTGCTCCGACCAGCGGGCTCAATGAGCAGTTCTTC,CAWSAPTSGLNEQFF
NA,TRBV2,NA,TRBJ1-3,TGTGCCAGCATCGAAGTCTCCTCTGGAAACACCATATATTTT,CASIEVSSGNTIYF
TRBD2,TRBV27,NA,TRBJ2-5,TGTGCCAGCAGTTCGACTACTAGCGGCCAAGAGACCCAGTACTTC,CASSSTTSGQETQYF
NA,TRBV9,NA,TRBJ1-4,TGTGCCAGCAGCGTTAGCGGGGCTCGTGAAAAACTGTTTTTT,CASSVSGAREKLFF
NA,TRBV6-5,once,TRBJ2-7,TGTGCCAGCAGTTACCGGGAAGGGGCCTTTTACGAGCAGTACTTC,CASSYREGAFYEQYF
NA,TRBV20-1,NA,TRBJ2-1,TGCAGTGCTAGACCCGAACAGTTCTTC,CSARPEQFF
NA,TRBV7-9,NA,TRBJ2-7,TGTGCCAGCAGAAGGACTGGAGACTCCTACGAGCAGTACTTC,CASRRTGDSYEQYF
NA,TRBV27,NA,TRBJ2-7,TGTGCCAGCAGTTTAAAAGGGGTGAGGGTCTACGAGCAGTACTTC,CASSLKGVRVYEQYF
NA,TRBV30,NA,TRBJ2-7,TGTGCCTGGAGTGAGACCGACTACGAGCAGTACTTC,CAWSETDYEQYF
TRBD2,TRBV6-6,NA,TRBJ2-2,TGTGCCAGCTCCCTAGCGGGGGACACCGGGGAGCTGTTTTTT,CASSLAGDTGELFF
NA,TRBV6-5,NA,TRBJ2-2,TGTGCCAGCAGTTACTCCCTAGCGTCCGGGGAGCTGTTTTTT,CASSYSLASGELFF
NA,TRBV27,NA,TRBJ1-2,TGTGCCAGCACCCCCCGGGGGGGCGGCTATGGCTACACCTTC,CASTPRGGGYGYTF
NA,TRBV7-9,NA,TRBJ1-2,TGTGCCAGCAGCTTAGTTTCTACGATGGGCTACACCTTC,CASSLVSTMGYTF
NA,TRBV9,NA,TRBJ1-3,TGTGCCAGCAGCCAAGGACAGTCCTCTGGAAACACCATATATTTT,CASSQGQSSGNTIYF
NA,TRBV5-8,NA,TRBJ2-1,TGTGCCAGCAGCTTGATTCCAGGGAGAGATGAGCAGTTCTTC,CASSLIPGRDEQFF
TRBD2,TRBV4-3,NA,TRBJ2-3,TGCGCCAGCAGTCCCGCGGGCGGGAGGGATCAAGATACGCAGTATTTT,CASSPAGGRDQDTQYF
TRBD2,TRBV5-5,NA,TRBJ2-5,TGTGCCAGCAGCTGGACTAGCGGGAGTGGGGAGACCCAGTACTTC,CASSWTSGSGETQYF
TRBD1,TRBV13,NA,TRBJ2-1,TGTGCCAGCAGCTCTAGGGACAGGCCCTACAATGAGCAGTTCTTC,CASSSRDRPYNEQFF
TRBD1,TRBV30,NA,TRBJ2-4,TGTGCCTGGAGTGTGGGACAGGGACGGGCCAAAAACATTCAGTACTTC,CAWSVGQGRAKNIQYF
NA,TRBV6-6,NA,TRBJ1-4,TGTGCCAGCAGTAAGGCAACTAATGAAAAACTGTTTTTT,CASSKATNEKLFF